This TCR beta chain came from a study of read filtering for tumor transcriptome and immune sequencing. Study-level background: Whole-transcriptome libraries were prepared after DNase treatment.

Every patient had bone marrow sampled while the disease was active. As for this clonotype: Its antigen is unidentified.

General study findings and limits: Dropping single-read clonotypes raised IR-seq and RNA-seq shared-clonotype correlation.

Germline V lookup: CDR1 MNHEY, CDR2 SMNVEV (reference sequence). This CDR3 contains 12 residues. The germline V and J ends were trimmed by 6 bases and 6 bases, with 9 bases remaining between them. From about 0.4 ug of RNA, a library with molecular barcoded alpha/delta and beta/gamma adaptors was made. TCRdb used MiXCR to reprocess the reads, holding one entry per CDR3 protein. The sample contains 40,000 or so distinct CDR3 sequences, about 15% of which appear only once. The specimen was a population of CD138-negative cells sorted from bone marrow. The chain links TRBV27 to TRBJ1-5; D possibly corresponds to TRBD1 (6 bases). This sequence was found in a donor over 35 with multiple myeloma. This chain's CDR3 is CASSQGLQPQHF. CDR3 sequence (DNA): TGTGCCAGCAGCCAGGGGCTTCAGCCCCAGCATTTT.